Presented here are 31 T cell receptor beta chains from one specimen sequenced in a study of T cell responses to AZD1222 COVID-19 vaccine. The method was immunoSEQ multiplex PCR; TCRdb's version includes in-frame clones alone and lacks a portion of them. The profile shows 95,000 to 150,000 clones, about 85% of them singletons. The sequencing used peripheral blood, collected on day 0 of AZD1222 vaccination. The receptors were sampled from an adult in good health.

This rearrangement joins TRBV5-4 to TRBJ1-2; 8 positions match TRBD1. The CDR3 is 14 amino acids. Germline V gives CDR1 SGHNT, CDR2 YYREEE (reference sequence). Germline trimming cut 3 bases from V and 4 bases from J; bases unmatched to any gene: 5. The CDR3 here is CASSSRGLGYGYTF. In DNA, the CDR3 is TGTGCCAGCAGCTCCAGGGGGCTCGGCTATGGCTACACCTTC.

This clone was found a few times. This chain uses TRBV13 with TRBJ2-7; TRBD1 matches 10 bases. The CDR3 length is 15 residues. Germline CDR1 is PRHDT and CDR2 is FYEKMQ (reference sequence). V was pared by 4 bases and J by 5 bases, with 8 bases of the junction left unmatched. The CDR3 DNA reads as TGTGCCAGCAGCTCCCCGGGACAGGGGATCAACGAGCAGTACTTC. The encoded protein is CASSSPGQGINEQYF.

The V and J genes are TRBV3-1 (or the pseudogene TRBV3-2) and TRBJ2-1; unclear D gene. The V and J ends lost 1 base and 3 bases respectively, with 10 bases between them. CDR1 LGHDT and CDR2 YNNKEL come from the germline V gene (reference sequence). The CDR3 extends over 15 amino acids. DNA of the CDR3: TGTGCCAGCAGCCAAGCCCCGCTAGTCTACAATGAGCAGTTCTTC. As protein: CASSQAPLVYNEQFF.

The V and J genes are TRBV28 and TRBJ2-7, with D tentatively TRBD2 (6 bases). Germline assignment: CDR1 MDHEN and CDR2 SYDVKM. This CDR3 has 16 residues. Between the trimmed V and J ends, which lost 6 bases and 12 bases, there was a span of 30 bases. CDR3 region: CASSPVPPTSYIGLYF. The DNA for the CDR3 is TGTGCCAGCAGCCCCGTTCCCCCGACTAGTTATATTGGTCTGTACTTC.

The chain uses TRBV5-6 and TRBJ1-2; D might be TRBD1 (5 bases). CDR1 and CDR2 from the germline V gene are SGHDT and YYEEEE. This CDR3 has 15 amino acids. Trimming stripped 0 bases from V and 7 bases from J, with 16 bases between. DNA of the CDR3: TGTGCCAGCAGCTTGGCTGGGGCACTTAGGAGTGGCTACACCTTC. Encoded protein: CASSLAGALRSGYTF.

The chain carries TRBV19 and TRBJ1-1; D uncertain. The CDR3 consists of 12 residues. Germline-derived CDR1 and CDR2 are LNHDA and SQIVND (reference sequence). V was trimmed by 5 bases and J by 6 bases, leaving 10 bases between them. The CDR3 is CASSLRNSEAFF. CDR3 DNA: TGTGCCAGTAGTCTGAGAAACTCTGAAGCTTTCTTT.

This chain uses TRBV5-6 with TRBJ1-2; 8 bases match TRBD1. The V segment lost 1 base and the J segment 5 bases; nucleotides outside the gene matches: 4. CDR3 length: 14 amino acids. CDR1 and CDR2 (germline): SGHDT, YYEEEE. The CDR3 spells CASSLTGGLYGYTF. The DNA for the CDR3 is TGTGCCAGCAGCTTGACAGGGGGTCTTTATGGCTACACCTTC.

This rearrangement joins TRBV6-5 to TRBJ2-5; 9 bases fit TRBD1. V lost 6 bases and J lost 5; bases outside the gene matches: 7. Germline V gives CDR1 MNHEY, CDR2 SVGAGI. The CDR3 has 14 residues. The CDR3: CASSQGQGRETQYF. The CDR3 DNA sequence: TGTGCCAGCAGCCAGGGACAGGGACGGGAGACCCAGTACTTC.

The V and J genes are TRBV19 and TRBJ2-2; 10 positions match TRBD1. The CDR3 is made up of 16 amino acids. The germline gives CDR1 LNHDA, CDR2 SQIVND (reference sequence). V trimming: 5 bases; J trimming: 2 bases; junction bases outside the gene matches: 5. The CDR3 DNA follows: TGTGCCAGTAGTCTCGGGACAGGGGCCAACACCGGGGAGCTGTTTTTT. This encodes CASSLGTGANTGELFF.

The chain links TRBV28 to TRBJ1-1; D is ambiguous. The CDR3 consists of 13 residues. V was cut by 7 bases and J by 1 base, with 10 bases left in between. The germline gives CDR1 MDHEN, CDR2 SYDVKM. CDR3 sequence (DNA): TGTGCCAGCACCCTTACAGCGAACACTGAAGCTTTCTTT. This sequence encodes CASTLTANTEAFF.

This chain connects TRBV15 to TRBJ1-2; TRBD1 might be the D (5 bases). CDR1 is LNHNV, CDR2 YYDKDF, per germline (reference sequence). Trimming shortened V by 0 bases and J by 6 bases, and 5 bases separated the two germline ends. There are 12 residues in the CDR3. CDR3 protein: CATSREGDGYTF. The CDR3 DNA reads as TGTGCCACCAGCAGAGAAGGGGATGGCTACACCTTC.

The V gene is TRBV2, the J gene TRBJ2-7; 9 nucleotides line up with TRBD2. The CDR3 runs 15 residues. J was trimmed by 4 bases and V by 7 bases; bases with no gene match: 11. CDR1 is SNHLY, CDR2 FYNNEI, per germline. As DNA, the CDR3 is TGTGCCAGCACCCCATGGGCGGGGGGGCCTTACGAGCAGTACTTC. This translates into CASTPWAGGPYEQYF.

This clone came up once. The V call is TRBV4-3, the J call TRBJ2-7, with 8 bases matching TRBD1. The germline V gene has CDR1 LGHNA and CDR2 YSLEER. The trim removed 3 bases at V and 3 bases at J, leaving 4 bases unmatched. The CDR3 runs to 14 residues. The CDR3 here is CASSHKTGDYEQYF. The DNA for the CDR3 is TGCGCCAGCAGCCACAAGACAGGGGACTACGAGCAGTACTTC.

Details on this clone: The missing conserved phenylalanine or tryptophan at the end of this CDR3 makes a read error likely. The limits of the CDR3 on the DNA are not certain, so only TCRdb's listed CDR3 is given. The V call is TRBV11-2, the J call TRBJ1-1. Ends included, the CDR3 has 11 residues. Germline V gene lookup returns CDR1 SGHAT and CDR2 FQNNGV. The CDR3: CASSLDRGIQV.

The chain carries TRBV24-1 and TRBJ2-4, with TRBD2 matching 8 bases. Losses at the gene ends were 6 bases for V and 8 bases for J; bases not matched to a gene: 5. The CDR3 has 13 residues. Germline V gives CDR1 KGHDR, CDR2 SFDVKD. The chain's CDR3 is CATSPAGRDIQYF. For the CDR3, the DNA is TGTGCCACCAGTCCCGCCGGGAGGGACATTCAGTACTTC.

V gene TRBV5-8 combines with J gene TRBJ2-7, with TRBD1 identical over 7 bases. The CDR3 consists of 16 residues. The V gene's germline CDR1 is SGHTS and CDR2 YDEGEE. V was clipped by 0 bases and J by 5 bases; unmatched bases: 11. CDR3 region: CASSLGAGQVSHEQYF. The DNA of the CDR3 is TGTGCCAGCAGCTTGGGGGCTGGACAGGTTTCCCACGAGCAGTACTTC.

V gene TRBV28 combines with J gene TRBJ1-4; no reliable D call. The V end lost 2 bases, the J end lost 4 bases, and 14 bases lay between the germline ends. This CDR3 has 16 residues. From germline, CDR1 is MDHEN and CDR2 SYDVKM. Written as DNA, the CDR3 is TGTGCCAGCAGTTTAATCCGGGATGGGTTTAATGAAAAACTGTTTTTT. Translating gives CASSLIRDGFNEKLFF.

CDR3 sequence reads: CASSEARRVNQPQHF. The CDR3 region has the DNA TGTGCCAGCAGTGAAGCGCGAAGGGTTAATCAGCCCCAGCATTTT. The gene calls are TRBV2 and TRBJ1-5; D not resolved. In germline, CDR1 is SNHLY, CDR2 FYNNEI. This CDR3 comprises 15 residues. The V end was cut by 0 bases, the J end by 4 bases, with 10 bases between.

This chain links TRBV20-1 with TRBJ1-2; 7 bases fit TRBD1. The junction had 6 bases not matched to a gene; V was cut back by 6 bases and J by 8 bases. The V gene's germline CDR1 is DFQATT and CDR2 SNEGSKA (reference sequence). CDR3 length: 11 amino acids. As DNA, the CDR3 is TGCAGTGCCGCACAGGACAGGGGCTACACCTTC. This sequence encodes CSAAQDRGYTF.

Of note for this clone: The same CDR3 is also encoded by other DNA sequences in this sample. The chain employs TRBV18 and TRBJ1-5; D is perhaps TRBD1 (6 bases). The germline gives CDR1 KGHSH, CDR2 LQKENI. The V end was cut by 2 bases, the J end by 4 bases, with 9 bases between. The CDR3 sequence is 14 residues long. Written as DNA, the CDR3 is TGTGCCAGCTCACCAGGCAGGGGAAATCAGCCCCAGCATTTT. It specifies CASSPGRGNQPQHF. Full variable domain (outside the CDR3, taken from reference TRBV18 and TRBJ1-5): NAGVMQNPRHLVRRRGQEARLRCSPMKGHSHVYWYRQLPEEGLKFMVYLQKENIIDESGMPKERFSAEFPKEGPSILRIQQVVRGDSAAYFCASSPGRGNQPQHFGDGTRLSIL.

The CDR3 loop is CASSLAVGDRYNEQFF. CDR3 sequence (DNA): TGTGCCAGCAGCTTAGCGGTTGGGGATCGGTACAATGAGCAGTTCTTC. The chain employs TRBV7-7 and TRBJ2-1, with D hard to call. CDR1 and CDR2 (germline): SSHAT, FNYEAQ (reference sequence). V was cut by 0 bases and J by 4 bases, with 13 bases left in between. This CDR3 comprises 16 residues.

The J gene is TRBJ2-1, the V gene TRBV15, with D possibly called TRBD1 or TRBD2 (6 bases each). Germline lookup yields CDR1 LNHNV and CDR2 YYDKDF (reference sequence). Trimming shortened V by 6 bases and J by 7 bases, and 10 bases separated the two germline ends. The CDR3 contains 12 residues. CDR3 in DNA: TGTGCCACCAGTCGGAGGGGGAATGAGCAGTTCTTC. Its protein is CATSRRGNEQFF. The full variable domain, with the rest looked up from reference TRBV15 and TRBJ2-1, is DAMVIQNPRYQVTQFGKPVTLSCSQTLNHNVMYWYQQKSSQAPKLLFHYYDKDFNNEADTPDNFQSRRPNTSFCFLDIRSPGLGDTAMYLCATSRRGNEQFFGPGTRLTVL.

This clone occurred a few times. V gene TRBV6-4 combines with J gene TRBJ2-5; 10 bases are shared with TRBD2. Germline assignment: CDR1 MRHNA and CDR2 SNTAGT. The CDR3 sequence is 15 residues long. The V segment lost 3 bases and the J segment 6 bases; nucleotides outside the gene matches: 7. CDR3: CASSEVAGGVKTQYF. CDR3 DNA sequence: TGTGCCAGCAGTGAAGTAGCGGGGGGTGTAAAGACCCAGTACTTC.

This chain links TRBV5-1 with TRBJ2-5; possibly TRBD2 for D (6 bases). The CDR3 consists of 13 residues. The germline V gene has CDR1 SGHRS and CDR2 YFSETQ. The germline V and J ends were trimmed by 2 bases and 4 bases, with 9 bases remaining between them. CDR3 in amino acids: CASSFGGAETQYF. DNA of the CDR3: TGCGCCAGCAGCTTTGGAGGGGCAGAGACCCAGTACTTC.

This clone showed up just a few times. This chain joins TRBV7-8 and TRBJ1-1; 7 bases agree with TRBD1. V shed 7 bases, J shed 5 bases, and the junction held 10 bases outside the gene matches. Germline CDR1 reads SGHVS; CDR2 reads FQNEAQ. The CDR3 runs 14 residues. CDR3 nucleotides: TGTGCCAGCACCCTAACAGGGGCTCGGACTGAAGCTTTCTTT. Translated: CASTLTGARTEAFF. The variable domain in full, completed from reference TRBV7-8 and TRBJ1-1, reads GAGVSQSPRYKVAKRGQDVALRCDPISGHVSLFWYQQALGQGPEFLTYFQNEAQLDKSGLPSDRFFAERPEGSVSTLKIQRTQQEDSAVYLCASTLTGARTEAFFGQGTRLTVV.

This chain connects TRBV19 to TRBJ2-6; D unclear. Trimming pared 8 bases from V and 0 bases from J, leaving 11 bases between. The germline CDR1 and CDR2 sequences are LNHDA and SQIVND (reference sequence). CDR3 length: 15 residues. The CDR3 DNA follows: TGTGCCAGTCTGCCCCGAAACTCTGGGGCCAACGTCCTGACTTTC. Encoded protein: CASLPRNSGANVLTF.

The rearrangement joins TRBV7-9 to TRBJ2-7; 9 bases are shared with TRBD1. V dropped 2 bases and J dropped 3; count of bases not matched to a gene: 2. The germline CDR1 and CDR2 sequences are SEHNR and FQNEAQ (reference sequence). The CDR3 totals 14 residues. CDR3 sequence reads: CASSLWDRDYEQYF. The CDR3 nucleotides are TGTGCCAGCAGCTTATGGGACAGGGACTACGAGCAGTACTTC.

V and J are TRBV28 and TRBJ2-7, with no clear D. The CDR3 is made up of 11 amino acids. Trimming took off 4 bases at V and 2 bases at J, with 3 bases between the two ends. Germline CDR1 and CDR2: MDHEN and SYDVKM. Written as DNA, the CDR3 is TGTGCCAGCAGTTCCGCCTACGAGCAGTACTTC. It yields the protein CASSSAYEQYF.

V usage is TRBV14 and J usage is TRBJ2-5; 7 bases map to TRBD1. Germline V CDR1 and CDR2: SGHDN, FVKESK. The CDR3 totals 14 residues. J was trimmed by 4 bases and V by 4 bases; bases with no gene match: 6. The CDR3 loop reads CASSPGQMRETQYF. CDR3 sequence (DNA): TGTGCCAGCAGCCCGGGACAGATGAGAGAGACCCAGTACTTC.

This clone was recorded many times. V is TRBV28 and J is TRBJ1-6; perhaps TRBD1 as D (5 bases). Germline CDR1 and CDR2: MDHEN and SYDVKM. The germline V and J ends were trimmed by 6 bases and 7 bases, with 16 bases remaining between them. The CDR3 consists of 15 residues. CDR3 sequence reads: CASSTRVGGNSPLHF. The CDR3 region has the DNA TGTGCCAGCAGCACCAGGGTTGGGGGGAATTCACCCCTCCACTTT.

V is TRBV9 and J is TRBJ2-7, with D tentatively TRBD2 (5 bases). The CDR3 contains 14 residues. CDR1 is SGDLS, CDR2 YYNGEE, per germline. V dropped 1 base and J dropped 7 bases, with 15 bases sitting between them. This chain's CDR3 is CASSVTSGGWEQYF. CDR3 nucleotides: TGTGCCAGCAGCGTAACGAGTGGCGGGTGGGAGCAGTACTTC.